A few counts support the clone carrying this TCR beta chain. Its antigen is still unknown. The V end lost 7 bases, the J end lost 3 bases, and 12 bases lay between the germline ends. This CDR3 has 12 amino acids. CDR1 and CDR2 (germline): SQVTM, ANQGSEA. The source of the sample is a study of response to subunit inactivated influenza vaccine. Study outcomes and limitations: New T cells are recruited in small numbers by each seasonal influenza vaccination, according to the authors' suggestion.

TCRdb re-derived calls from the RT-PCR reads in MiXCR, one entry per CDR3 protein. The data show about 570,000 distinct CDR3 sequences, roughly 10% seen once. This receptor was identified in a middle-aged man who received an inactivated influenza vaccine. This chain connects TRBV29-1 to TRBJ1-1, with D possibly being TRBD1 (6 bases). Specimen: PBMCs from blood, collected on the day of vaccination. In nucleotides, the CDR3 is TGCAGCGGGGGGCGCGGTTACACTGAAGCTTTCTTT. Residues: CSGGRGYTEAFF.